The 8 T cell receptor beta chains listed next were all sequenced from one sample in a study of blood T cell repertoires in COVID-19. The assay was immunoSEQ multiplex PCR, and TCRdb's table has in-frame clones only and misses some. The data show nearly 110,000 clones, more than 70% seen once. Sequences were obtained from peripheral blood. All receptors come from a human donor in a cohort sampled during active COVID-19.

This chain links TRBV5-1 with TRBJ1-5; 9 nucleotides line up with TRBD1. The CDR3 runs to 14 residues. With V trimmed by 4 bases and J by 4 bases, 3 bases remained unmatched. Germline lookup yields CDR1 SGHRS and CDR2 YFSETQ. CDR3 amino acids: CASSPGTGNQPQHF. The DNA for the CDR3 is TGCGCCAGCAGCCCCGGGACAGGGAATCAGCCCCAGCATTTT.

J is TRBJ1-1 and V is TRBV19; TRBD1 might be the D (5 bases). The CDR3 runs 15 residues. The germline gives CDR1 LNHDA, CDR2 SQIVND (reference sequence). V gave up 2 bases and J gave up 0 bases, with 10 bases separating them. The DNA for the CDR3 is TGTGCCAGTAGTATACAGGACACAATGAACACTGAAGCTTTCTTT. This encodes CASSIQDTMNTEAFF. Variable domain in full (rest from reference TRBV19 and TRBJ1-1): DGGITQSPKYLFRKEGQNVTLSCEQNLNHDAMYWYRQDPGQGLRLIYYSQIVNDFQKGDIAEGYSVSREKKESFPLTVTSAQKNPTAFYLCASSIQDTMNTEAFFGQGTRLTVV.

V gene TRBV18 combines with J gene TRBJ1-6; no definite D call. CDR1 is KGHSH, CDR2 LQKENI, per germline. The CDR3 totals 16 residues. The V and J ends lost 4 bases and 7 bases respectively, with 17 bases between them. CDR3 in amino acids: CASSLLESPRNSPLHF. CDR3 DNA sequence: TGTGCCAGCTCACTCCTTGAGAGCCCGAGGAATTCACCCCTCCACTTT.

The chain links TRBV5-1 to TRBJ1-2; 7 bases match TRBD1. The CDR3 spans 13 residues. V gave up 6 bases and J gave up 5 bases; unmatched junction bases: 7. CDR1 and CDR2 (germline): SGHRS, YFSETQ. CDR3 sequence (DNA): TGCGCCAGCAAAACAGGGGTGGATTATGGCTACACCTTC. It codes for CASKTGVDYGYTF. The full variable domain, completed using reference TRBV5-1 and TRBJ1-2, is KAGVTQTPRYLIKTRGQQVTLSCSPISGHRSVSWYQQTPGQGLQFLFEYFSETQRNKGNFPGRFSGRQFSNSRSEMNVSTLELGDSALYLCASKTGVDYGYTFGSGTRLTVV.

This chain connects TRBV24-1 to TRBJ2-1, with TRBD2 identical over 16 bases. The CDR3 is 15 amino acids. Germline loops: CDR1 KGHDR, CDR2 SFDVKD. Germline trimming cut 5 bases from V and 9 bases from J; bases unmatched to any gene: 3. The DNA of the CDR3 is TGTGCCACCAGTGCGGGACTAGCGGGAGGGTTTGAGCAGTTCTTC. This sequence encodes CATSAGLAGGFEQFF.

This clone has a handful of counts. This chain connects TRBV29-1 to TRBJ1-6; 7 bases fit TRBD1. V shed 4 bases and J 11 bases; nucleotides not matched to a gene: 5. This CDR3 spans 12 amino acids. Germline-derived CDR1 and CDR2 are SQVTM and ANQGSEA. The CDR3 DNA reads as TGCAGCGTTGGACAGGGAGGTGCACCCCTCCACTTT. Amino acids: CSVGQGGAPLHF.

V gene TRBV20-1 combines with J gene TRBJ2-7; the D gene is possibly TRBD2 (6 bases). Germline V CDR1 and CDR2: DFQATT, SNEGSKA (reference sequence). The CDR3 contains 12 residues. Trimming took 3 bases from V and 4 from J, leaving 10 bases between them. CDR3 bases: TGCAGTGCTAGTGCCAGCGGGTACGAGCAGTACTTC. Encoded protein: CSASASGYEQYF.

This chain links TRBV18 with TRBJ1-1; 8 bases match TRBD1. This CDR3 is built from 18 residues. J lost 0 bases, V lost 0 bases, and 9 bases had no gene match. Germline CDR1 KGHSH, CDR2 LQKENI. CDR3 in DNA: TGTGCCAGCTCACCACCGGGAAAGAGGACAGGGATGAACACTGAAGCTTTCTTT. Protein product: CASSPPGKRTGMNTEAFF.